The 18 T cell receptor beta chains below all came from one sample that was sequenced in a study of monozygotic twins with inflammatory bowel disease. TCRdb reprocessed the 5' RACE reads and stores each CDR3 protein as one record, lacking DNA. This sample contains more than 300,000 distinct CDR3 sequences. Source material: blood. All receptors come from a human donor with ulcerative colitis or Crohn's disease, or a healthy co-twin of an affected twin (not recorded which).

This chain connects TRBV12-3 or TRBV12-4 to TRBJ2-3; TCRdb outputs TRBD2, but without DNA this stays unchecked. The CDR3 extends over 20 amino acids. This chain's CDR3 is CASSFIGEKPPLLFTDTQYF.

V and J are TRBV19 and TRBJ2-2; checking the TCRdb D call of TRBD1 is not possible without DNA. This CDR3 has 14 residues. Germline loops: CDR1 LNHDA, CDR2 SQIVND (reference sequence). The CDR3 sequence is CASTGQDNTGELFF.

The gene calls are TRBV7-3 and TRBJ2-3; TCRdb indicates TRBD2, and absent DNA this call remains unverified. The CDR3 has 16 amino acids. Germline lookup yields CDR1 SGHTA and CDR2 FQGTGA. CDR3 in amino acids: CASSLLAGECTDTQYF.

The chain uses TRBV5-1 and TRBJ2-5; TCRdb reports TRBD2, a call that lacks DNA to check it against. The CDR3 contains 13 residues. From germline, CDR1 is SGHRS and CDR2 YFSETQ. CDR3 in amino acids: CASSYGLEETQYF.

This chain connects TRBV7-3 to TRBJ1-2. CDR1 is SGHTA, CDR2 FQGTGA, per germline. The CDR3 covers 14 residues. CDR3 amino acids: CASSLTGQGYVYTF.

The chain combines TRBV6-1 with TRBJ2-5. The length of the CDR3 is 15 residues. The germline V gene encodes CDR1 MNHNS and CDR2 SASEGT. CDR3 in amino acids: CASTAGRERMETQYF.

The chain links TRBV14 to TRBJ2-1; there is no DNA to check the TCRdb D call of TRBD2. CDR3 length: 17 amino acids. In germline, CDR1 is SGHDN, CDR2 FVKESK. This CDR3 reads CASSHRLGTSGNNEQFF.

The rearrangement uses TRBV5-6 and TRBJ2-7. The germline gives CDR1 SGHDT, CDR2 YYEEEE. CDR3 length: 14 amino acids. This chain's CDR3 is CASSLAERPYEQYF. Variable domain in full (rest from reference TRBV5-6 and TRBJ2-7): DAGVTQSPTHLIKTRGQQVTLRCSPKSGHDTVSWYQQALGQGPQFIFQYYEEEERQRGNFPDRFSGHQFPNYSSELNVNALLLGDSALYLCASSLAERPYEQYFGPGTRLTVT.

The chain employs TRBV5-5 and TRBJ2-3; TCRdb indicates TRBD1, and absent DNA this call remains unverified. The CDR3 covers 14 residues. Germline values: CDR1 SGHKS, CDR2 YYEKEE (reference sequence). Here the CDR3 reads CASSLTRATDTQYF.

CDR3 loop: CASSSRVTFTDTQYF. The chain carries TRBV6-5 and TRBJ2-3. Germline CDR1 is MNHEY and CDR2 is SVGAGI. This CDR3 has 15 amino acids.

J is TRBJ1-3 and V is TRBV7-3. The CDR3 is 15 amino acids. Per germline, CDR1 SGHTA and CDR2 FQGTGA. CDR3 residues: CASTLPPGTLNTIYF.

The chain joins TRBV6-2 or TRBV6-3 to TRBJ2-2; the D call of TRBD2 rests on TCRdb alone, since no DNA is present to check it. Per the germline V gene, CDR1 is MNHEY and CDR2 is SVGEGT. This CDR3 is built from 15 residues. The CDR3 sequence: CASSYTGTNVGELFF.

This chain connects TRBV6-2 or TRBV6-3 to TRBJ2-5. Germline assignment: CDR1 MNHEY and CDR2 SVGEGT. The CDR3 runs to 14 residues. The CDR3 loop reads CASSYTVRWETRYF.

CDR3 sequence reads: CASSLSGRTSSPLHF. This chain uses TRBV12-3 or TRBV12-4 with TRBJ1-6. The CDR3 spans 15 residues.

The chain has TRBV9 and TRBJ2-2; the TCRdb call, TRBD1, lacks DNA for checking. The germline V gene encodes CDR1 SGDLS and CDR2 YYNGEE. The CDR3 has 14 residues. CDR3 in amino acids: CASRRQGAAGELFF.

The CDR3 region is CASSAGYGNTIYF. The gene calls are TRBV18 and TRBJ1-3. The CDR3 is 13 amino acids. CDR1 and CDR2 from the germline V gene are KGHSH and LQKENI.

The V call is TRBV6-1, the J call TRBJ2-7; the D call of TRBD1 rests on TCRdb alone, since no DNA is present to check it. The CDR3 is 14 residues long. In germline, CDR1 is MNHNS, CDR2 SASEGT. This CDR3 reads CASSTHDRGYEQYF.

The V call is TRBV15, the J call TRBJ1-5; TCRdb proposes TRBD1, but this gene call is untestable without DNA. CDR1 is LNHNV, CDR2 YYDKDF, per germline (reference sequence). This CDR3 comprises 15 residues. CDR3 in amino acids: CATSRRQGKSQPQHF.